The 30 T cell receptor beta chains in this list originate from one sample, sequenced in a study of CXCR3-negative and CXCR3-positive naive CD8 T cells. Findings and caveats of the study: More hydrophobic TRB CDR3s were found in CXCR3-positive naive cells than in CXCR3-negative naive cells.

These receptors have no known antigen. Each TRB cDNA library was prepared by 5' RACE (with UMI labels). TCRdb reprocessed the 5' RACE reads and stores each CDR3 protein as one record, lacking DNA. In all, the sample yields approximately 59,000 distinct CDR3 sequences. Sequenced input: naive CXCR3+ CD8+ T cells from blood. Subset reported: CD45RO-CCR7+CD27+CD95- naive CD8+ T cells expressing CXCR3 (TNR3+). These receptor sequences come from a human donor in good health. Some clones in this sample may be carry-over from other donors' samples.

The rearrangement links TRBV4-3 to TRBJ2-4. The CDR3 totals 15 residues. Germline V gene sequence: CDR1 LGHNA, CDR2 YSLEER. The CDR3 protein is CASSQDLGAQNIQYF.

The chain combines TRBV28 with TRBJ1-2; TCRdb lists TRBD1, though no DNA is available to test this call. Germline V gives CDR1 MDHEN, CDR2 SYDVKM. There are 15 residues in the CDR3. CDR3 amino acids: CASSPIQTGYYGYTF.

The chain combines TRBV6-2 or TRBV6-3 with TRBJ1-1; the D gene TCRdb calls, TRBD1, cannot be checked with no DNA. The CDR3 totals 12 residues. The germline gives CDR1 MNHEY, CDR2 SVGEGT. The CDR3 sequence is CASSYGGREAFF.

The rearrangement uses TRBV7-2 and TRBJ2-6; TCRdb names TRBD1, which stays unverified in the absence of DNA. In germline, CDR1 is SGHTA, CDR2 FQGNSA. The CDR3 runs to 17 residues. The CDR3 protein is CASRGDRASSGANVLTF.

V usage is TRBV5-4 and J usage is TRBJ2-5; the TCRdb D gene call, TRBD2, has no DNA to confirm it. The germline gives CDR1 SGHNT, CDR2 YYREEE (reference sequence). The CDR3 is made up of 14 amino acids. The CDR3 protein is CASSFWTYEETQYF.

The V call is TRBV7-2, the J call TRBJ1-5; the TCRdb call, TRBD1, lacks DNA for checking. Germline CDR1 is SGHTA and CDR2 is FQGNSA. The CDR3 extends over 15 amino acids. The CDR3 is CASSQGAFTNQPQHF.

The chain has TRBV12-3 or TRBV12-4 and TRBJ2-3; the D call of TRBD2 rests on TCRdb alone, since no DNA is present to check it. The CDR3 consists of 17 residues. The CDR3 protein is CASSDFPLAGGTDTQYF.

This chain uses TRBV7-6 with TRBJ1-2. The CDR3 spans 16 residues. Per the germline V gene, CDR1 is SGHVS and CDR2 is FNYEAQ. The CDR3 protein is CASSSRQLGANYGYTF.

V is TRBV4-1 and J is TRBJ1-1; TCRdb gives TRBD1 as the D gene, but with no DNA this cannot be confirmed. The CDR3 is made up of 15 amino acids. Per germline, CDR1 MGHRA and CDR2 YSYEKL. The CDR3 spells CASSHHQGAHTEAFF.

The rearrangement uses TRBV6-6 and TRBJ1-1; TCRdb proposes TRBD1, but this gene call is untestable without DNA. Germline assignment: CDR1 MNHNY and CDR2 SVGAGI (reference sequence). This CDR3 has 13 amino acids. The chain's CDR3 is CASSYTGGSEAFF.

The chain uses TRBV7-6 and TRBJ2-1; TCRdb designates TRBD2, a call that cannot be tested without DNA. Germline CDR1 reads SGHVS; CDR2 reads FNYEAQ. The CDR3 loop spans 14 amino acids. This chain's CDR3 is CASSSDYSPNEQFF.

J is TRBJ2-5 and V is TRBV6-4. The CDR3 extends over 13 amino acids. The germline CDR1 and CDR2 sequences are MRHNA and SNTAGT. CDR3 amino acids: CASSDGNQETQYF.

This sequence joins TRBV9 and TRBJ2-7; no DNA is available, so the TRBD1 call from TCRdb remains unchecked. The germline CDR1 and CDR2 sequences are SGDLS and YYNGEE. This CDR3 has 14 residues. The chain's CDR3 is CASSVVGGWNEQYF.

This chain connects TRBV7-2 to TRBJ2-1; without DNA, the TCRdb call of TRBD1 cannot be checked. CDR1 and CDR2 from the germline V gene are SGHTA and FQGNSA. The CDR3 spans 16 residues. This CDR3 reads CASSTPGHPGSYEQFF.

The chain combines TRBV4-3 with TRBJ2-7; TCRdb's D gene call, TRBD1, goes unchecked for lack of DNA. Looked up from germline, CDR1 is LGHNA and CDR2 is YSLEER. CDR3 length equals 13 residues. The CDR3 spells CASSAYRGYEQYF.

The V gene is TRBV20-1, the J gene TRBJ2-2; TCRdb indicates TRBD1, and absent DNA this call remains unverified. Germline V lookup: CDR1 DFQATT, CDR2 SNEGSKA (reference sequence). The CDR3 is made up of 17 amino acids. CDR3 amino acids: CSARNWEGAHYTGELFF.

The genes are TRBV7-6 and TRBJ2-3; TCRdb proposes TRBD2, but this gene call is untestable without DNA. CDR1 is SGHVS, CDR2 FNYEAQ, per germline. This CDR3 region has 20 residues. CDR3 protein: CASSLAILAGGRSDTDTQYF.

The chain uses TRBV20-1 and TRBJ2-6. The CDR3 has 16 amino acids. Germline loops: CDR1 DFQATT, CDR2 SNEGSKA (reference sequence). The CDR3 here is CSARDNGGSGANVLTF.

The rearrangement uses TRBV23-1 and TRBJ1-6; there is no DNA to check the TCRdb D call of TRBD1. TRBV23-1 is designated an ORF whose function remains uncertain. The CDR3 consists of 14 residues. This CDR3 is CASSRKGSCSPLHF.

The chain employs TRBV4-3 and TRBJ2-3; the D call of TRBD2 rests on TCRdb alone, since no DNA is present to check it. The germline V gene has CDR1 LGHNA and CDR2 YSLEER. The CDR3 extends over 14 amino acids. The CDR3 reads CASSTDVGADTQYF.

V gene TRBV7-3 combines with J gene TRBJ1-2; TCRdb picks TRBD1, but there is no DNA to check that call. The CDR3 is made up of 16 amino acids. Germline V gene lookup returns CDR1 SGHTA and CDR2 FQGTGA. The CDR3 region is CASSTWDRVMDYGYTF.

V and J are TRBV7-2 and TRBJ2-3. The CDR3 runs to 12 residues. CDR1 SGHTA and CDR2 FQGNSA come from the germline V gene. The CDR3: CASPASEDTQYF.

V and J are TRBV12-3 or TRBV12-4 and TRBJ2-1; with no DNA, the TCRdb D assignment of TRBD1 cannot be verified. The CDR3 loop spans 15 amino acids. This CDR3 is CASTAPGGAAHEQFF.

The chain carries TRBV7-9 and TRBJ2-2. Germline V gives CDR1 SEHNR, CDR2 FQNEAQ (reference sequence). The CDR3 has 16 residues. The CDR3 sequence is CASRPIAVLNTGELFF.

This chain connects TRBV18 to TRBJ2-7; TCRdb's D call, TRBD1, is unchecked because there is no DNA. Germline V gene lookup returns CDR1 KGHSH and CDR2 LQKENI. The length of the CDR3 is 15 residues. Here the CDR3 reads CASSPYRGGDYEQYF.

This chain links TRBV27 with TRBJ2-4. Germline assignment: CDR1 MNHEY and CDR2 SMNVEV (reference sequence). The CDR3 covers 11 residues. CDR3: CASMVADIQYF.

The chain carries TRBV19 and TRBJ1-5; the TRBD1 assignment by TCRdb is unverifiable without DNA. Per the germline V gene, CDR1 is LNHDA and CDR2 is SQIVND (reference sequence). The CDR3 contains 14 residues. CDR3 protein: CASSMATGYQPQHF.

The chain employs TRBV27 and TRBJ2-3; TCRdb selects TRBD2, and the lack of DNA leaves this call unchecked. The CDR3 loop spans 15 amino acids. CDR1 is MNHEY, CDR2 SMNVEV, per germline (reference sequence). This CDR3 is CASSSRDYHTDTQYF.

The chain carries TRBV29-1 and TRBJ2-7; TCRdb outputs TRBD1, but without DNA this stays unchecked. Germline V gene sequence: CDR1 SQVTM, CDR2 ANQGSEA. The CDR3 consists of 13 residues. CDR3 residues: CSVTGTVTYEQYF.

CDR3 in amino acids: CASSLAYRTSGGAVEQYF. The chain carries TRBV7-9 and TRBJ2-7; no DNA is available, so the TRBD2 call from TCRdb remains unchecked. The CDR3 spans 18 residues. CDR1 is SEHNR, CDR2 FQNEAQ, per germline (reference sequence). Drawing the rest from reference TRBV7-9 and TRBJ2-7, the complete variable domain is DTGVSQNPRHKITKRGQNVTFRCDPISEHNRLYWYRQTLGQGPEFLTYFQNEAQLEKSRLLSDRFSAERPKGSFSTLEIQRTEQGDSAMYLCASSLAYRTSGGAVEQYFGPGTRLTVT.